The entry that follows covers one T cell receptor beta chain sequence. Its antigen remains unknown. The CDR3 sequence is 16 residues long. Unmatched junction bases numbered 6, after V lost 2 bases and J lost 0 bases. The germline gives CDR1 SGHDT, CDR2 YYEEEE. This specimen comes from a study of chemoradiotherapy in HPV16-positive cancers. Overall study context: Candidate HPV-specific clones and shared TCR motifs came from a couple of HPV16-positive patients.

Data came from immunoSEQ multiplex PCR; TCRdb stores just in-frame clones and leaves some out. The sample lists about 8,600 clones; approximately 88% were seen once. Notes on the study in general: In HPV16-positive patients, HPV-responsive T-cell expansion tracked better recurrence-free survival. Candidate HPV-specific clones and E7-related TCR motifs grew in tumor during treatment.

The J gene is TRBJ2-5, the V gene TRBV5-6; 8 bases align to TRBD1. This sequence originates from a human donor with HPV-associated anogenital cancer. The input for sequencing was blood, taken from a patient who underwent chemoradiotherapy. CDR3 sequence reads: CASSLPGGQYQETQYF. The CDR3 bases are TGTGCCAGCAGCTTACCAGGGGGCCAGTACCAAGAGACCCAGTACTTC.